Sequencing of this TCR beta chain was carried out in a study of cytomegalovirus exposure and HLA in healthy donors. Study-wide points: Researchers left out some V segments, among them TRBV6-2 and TRBV6-3, as indistinguishable. In a later analysis, compared with equally common non-associated chains, HLA-associated beta chains were more expanded.

CDR1 is WSHSY and CDR2 is SAAADI in the germline V gene. Trimming removed 0 bases from V and 6 bases from J; junction bases left unmatched: 7. The CDR3 covers 17 residues. For this clone: Its antigen remains unknown.

PCR used 60 Vbeta primers and 13 Jbeta primers. Measured with immunoSEQ multiplex PCR; TCRdb has only the in-frame clones, and not every one. The data hold some 190,000 clones, with 80% to 85% observed a single time. The origin of this receptor is a boy aged 2 to 10 in good health and CMV-seronegative. The sample consisted of PBMCs. The V gene is TRBV10-2, the J gene TRBJ2-1; 11 bases map to TRBD2. The CDR3 DNA reads as TGCGCCAGCAGTGAGTCTGAGGCCGGACTAGCGGGCAATGAGCAGTTCTTC. Translation gives CASSESEAGLAGNEQFF.